Sequencing of this T cell receptor beta chain was carried out in a study of shared clonotypes between healthy human individuals. Study results and limitations: Having only a few donors restricted how much genetic and exposure-history diversity was captured.

Authors' analysis steps: Filtering differed for immunoSEQ, which gave only junction sequences without quality scores. Clones were sequenced by immunoSEQ multiplex PCR, and TCRdb holds only the in-frame ones, with some missing. The DNA was the basis for D and trimming; V, J and clone size are from that table. Of about half a million clones listed, 70% to 80% were seen once; the top ten hold roughly 13%. This clone was observed a few times. What it binds is not known. Germline loops: CDR1 GTSNPN, CDR2 SVGIG (reference sequence). V was clipped by 5 bases and J by 3 bases, with 11 bases between them. The CDR3 is made up of 13 amino acids.

The sequencing input was PBMCs. This TCR came from a woman aged 40 to 55 in good health. Some clones in this sample may be carry-over from other donors' samples. The rearrangement links TRBV30 to TRBJ1-5; D is possibly TRBD1 (5 bases). CDR3 region: CAWGDSFNQPQHF. The DNA of the CDR3 is TGTGCCTGGGGTGACAGCTTCAATCAGCCCCAGCATTTT. Looking up the rest from reference TRBV30 and TRBJ1-5 gives the full variable domain: SQTIHQWPATLVQPVGSPLSLECTVEGTSNPNLYWYRQAAGRGLQLLFYSVGIGQISSEVPQNLSASRPQDRQFILSSKKLLLSDSGFYLCAWGDSFNQPQHFGDGTRLSIL.